This TCR beta chain was captured by sequencing in a study of OX40 agonist ivuxolimab in advanced cancers. Study conclusions and caveats: CD4+ and CD8+ blood T cells expanded clonally by week 6 at 0.1 to 3.0 mg/kg. The average count of expanded clones was higher among CD8+ T cells than among CD4+.

Concerning this clone itself: Its specificity is not known.

Libraries were prepared by immunoSEQ multiplex PCR; TCRdb keeps only in-frame clonotypes and omits some of them. This repertoire shows about 48,000 clones, approximately 90% found once; its top ten account for less than 60%. Germline V gene sequence: CDR1 MDHEN, CDR2 SYDVKM. This CDR3 is 14 amino acids long. The V end lost 4 bases, the J end lost 5 bases, and 14 bases lay between the germline ends. This chain uses TRBV28 with TRBJ1-2; perhaps TRBD1 as D (5 bases). The specimen was CD4+ or CD8+ T cells sorted from blood, collected in a trial of the OX40 agonist ivuxolimab. The sequence was collected from an adult with an advanced solid tumor such as melanoma, head and neck, liver or kidney cancer. The CDR3 DNA follows: TGTGCCAGCAGTTCAGCCGGGACCGCGTATGGCTACACCTTC. Its protein product is CASSSAGTAYGYTF.